A selection of T cell receptor beta chains follows, all from one sample in a study of siplizumab effects on memory and regulatory T cells. Libraries were prepared by immunoSEQ multiplex PCR; TCRdb keeps only in-frame clonotypes and omits some of them. The sample has more than 85,000 clones; about nine tenths are singletons. Sequencing was performed on CD4+ T cells sorted from blood. These receptors came from a human donor in good health. Some clones in this sample may be carry-over from other donors' samples. Both conserved end residues are part of each CDR3. Each record gives: J gene, clone size, D gene, V gene, CDR3 DNA, CDR3 protein. The D gene is left open where the match is weak. Clone size appears in some rows only: once, few, many, or a class for an expanded clone.

TRBJ1-2	NA	TRBD1	TRBV4-2	TGTGCCAGCAGCCAAAACAGGATCTTAGGGACAGGGAACTATGGCTACACCTTC	CASSQNRILGTGNYGYTF
TRBJ1-1	NA	TRBD1	TRBV7-3	TGTGCCAGCAGCTTGGCGAACAGGGGCGAAGCTTTCTTT	CASSLANRGEAFF
TRBJ1-3	NA	NA	TRBV6-5	TGTGCCAGCAGTTACTCGACAGATATTGGAAACACCATATATTTT	CASSYSTDIGNTIYF
TRBJ1-5	NA	TRBD1	TRBV19	TGTGCCAGCTGGGGCGGGACAGTCAATCAGCCCCAGCATTTT	CASWGGTVNQPQHF
TRBJ1-2	NA	NA	TRBV14	TGTGCCAGCAGCCATCGGACGGAGCGCTATGGCTACACCTTC	CASSHRTERYGYTF
TRBJ1-5	NA	NA	TRBV28	TGTGCCAGCAGTTTAGGCCAGCCTGGCCCAACCCAGCATTTT	CASSLGQPGPTQHF
TRBJ1-1	NA	NA	TRBV15	TGTGCCACCAGCAGGGGAGGGGGGAACACTGAAGCTTTCTTT	CATSRGGGNTEAFF
TRBJ1-4	NA	NA	TRBV5-3	TGTGCCAGAAGCCTCAGGCGCTTGGGGCAGTCGAATGAAAAACTGTTTTTT	CARSLRRLGQSNEKLFF
TRBJ2-6	NA	NA	TRBV25-1	TGTGCCAGCAAGTACTCTGGGGCCAACGTCCTGACTTTC	CASKYSGANVLTF
TRBJ1-5	NA	TRBD1	TRBV19	TGTGCCAGTAGTCCACAGGGGAATAGCAATCAGCCCCAGCATTTT	CASSPQGNSNQPQHF
TRBJ2-5	NA	NA	TRBV2	TGTGCCAGCCTACCGGGACTTAAAGAGACCCAGTACTTC	CASLPGLKETQYF
TRBJ2-7	NA	NA	TRBV6-6	TGTGCCACTAGAGGACGTTCCTCGAACCACGAGCAGTACTTC	CATRGRSSNHEQYF
TRBJ2-7	few	TRBD1	TRBV4-2	TGTGCCAGCAGCCAAGGCCAGGGGGACTACGAGCAGTACTTC	CASSQGQGDYEQYF
TRBJ2-5	once	NA	TRBV9	TGTGCCAGCAGCGTAGGAATAGCGCACGACCCGTACCAAGAGACCCAGTACTTC	CASSVGIAHDPYQETQYF
TRBJ2-2	NA	NA	TRBV5-1	TGCGCCAGCGGAACCTTCAGCGCTACGAACACCGGGGAGCTGTTTTTT	CASGTFSATNTGELFF
TRBJ1-1	many	NA	TRBV5-1	TGCGCCAGCGCGTTGGAAGGGGGTGGCCCCACTGAAGCTTTCTTT	CASALEGGGPTEAFF
TRBJ1-2	few	NA	TRBV10-1	TGCGCCAGCAGTGATTGGTGGACAGAAAACTATGGCTACACCTTC	CASSDWWTENYGYTF
TRBJ2-7	NA	TRBD1	TRBV7-3	TGTGCCAGCAGCATGACAGGGACGGCAGTTGGGCAGTACTTC	CASSMTGTAVGQYF
TRBJ2-3	NA	TRBD1	TRBV5-4	TGTGCCAGCAGAGCCGGGACAGGGGGTTATACAGATACGCAGTATTTT	CASRAGTGGYTDTQYF
TRBJ2-5	NA	TRBD2	TRBV28	TGTGCCTCAGTGGCGGGGGAAGAGACCCAGTACTTC	CASVAGEETQYF
TRBJ1-5	few	TRBD1	TRBV27	TGTGCCAGCAGCCCGAGGGGGCCGAATCAGCCCCAGCATTTT	CASSPRGPNQPQHF
TRBJ2-1	NA	NA	TRBV5-4	TGTGCCAGCAGCTTCGGGACTTTTAATGAGCAGTTCTTC	CASSFGTFNEQFF
TRBJ1-4	NA	TRBD1	TRBV19	TGTGCCAGCCGGGGGACAGGTACAACTAATGAAAAACTGTTTTTT	CASRGTGTTNEKLFF
TRBJ2-7	once	NA	TRBV6-1	TGTGCCAGCAAGGCGGGCATCCGAGGGTACGAGCAGTACTTC	CASKAGIRGYEQYF
TRBJ2-1	NA	TRBD2	TRBV2	TGTGCCAGGAGGGGACGACTAGCGGGCAACCTTTACAATGAGCAGTTCTTC	CARRGRLAGNLYNEQFF
TRBJ1-4	NA	NA	TRBV5-1	TGCGCCAGCAGCTTTTCAGGAACTAATGAAAAACTGTTTTTT	CASSFSGTNEKLFF
TRBJ2-6	NA	NA	TRBV7-9	TGTGCCAGCAGCTTACTAAACCTCGGGGCCAACGTCCTGACTTTC	CASSLLNLGANVLTF
TRBJ2-3	NA	NA	TRBV15	TGTGCCACCAGCACGATCCTCCAGGATACGCAGTATTTT	CATSTILQDTQYF
TRBJ1-1	NA	NA	TRBV6-1	TGTGCCAGCAGTCCCAGGGAGGCGAACACTGAAGCTTTCTTT	CASSPREANTEAFF
TRBJ2-3	NA	TRBD1	TRBV10-2	TGCGCCAGTGCGGGACAGGGAAAAAATACGCAGTATTTT	CASAGQGKNTQYF